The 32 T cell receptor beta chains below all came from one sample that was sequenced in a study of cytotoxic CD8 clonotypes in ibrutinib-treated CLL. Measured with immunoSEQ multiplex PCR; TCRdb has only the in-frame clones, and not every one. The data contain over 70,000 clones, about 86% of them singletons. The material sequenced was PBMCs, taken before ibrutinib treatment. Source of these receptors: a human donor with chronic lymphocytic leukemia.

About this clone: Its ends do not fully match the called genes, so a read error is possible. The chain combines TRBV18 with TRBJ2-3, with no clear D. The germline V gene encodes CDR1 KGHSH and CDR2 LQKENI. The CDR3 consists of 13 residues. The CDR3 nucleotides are TGTGCCAGCTCATCCCCGACTTTTCAAGAATCCCAGTTT. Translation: CASSSPTFQESQF.

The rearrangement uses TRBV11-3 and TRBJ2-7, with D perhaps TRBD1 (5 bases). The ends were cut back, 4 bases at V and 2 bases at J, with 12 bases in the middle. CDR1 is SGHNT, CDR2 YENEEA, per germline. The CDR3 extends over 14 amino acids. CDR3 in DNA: TGTGCCAGCAGCTCTACTGGACAAACCTACGAGCAGTACTTC. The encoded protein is CASSSTGQTYEQYF.

The CDR3 DNA reads as TGTGCCAGCTCACCCCAGAGGACAGGGAAAGAGACCCAGTACTTC. Translating it yields CASSPQRTGKETQYF. The chain employs TRBV18 and TRBJ2-5; TRBD1 agrees at 8 bases. Germline trimming cut 3 bases from V and 3 bases from J; bases unmatched to any gene: 6. CDR1 and CDR2 (germline): KGHSH, LQKENI. The CDR3 covers 15 residues.

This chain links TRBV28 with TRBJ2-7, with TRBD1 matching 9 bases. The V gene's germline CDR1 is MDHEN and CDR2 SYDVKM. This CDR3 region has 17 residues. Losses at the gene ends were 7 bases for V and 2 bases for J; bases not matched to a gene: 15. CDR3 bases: TGTGCCAGCACCGCAGCGATAGGGACAGGGAGGCCCTACGAGCAGTACTTC. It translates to CASTAAIGTGRPYEQYF.

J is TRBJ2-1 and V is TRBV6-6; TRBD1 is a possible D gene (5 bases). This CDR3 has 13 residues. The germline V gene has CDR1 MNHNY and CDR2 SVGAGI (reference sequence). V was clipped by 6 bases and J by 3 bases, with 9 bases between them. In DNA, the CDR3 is TGTGCCAGCAGAGATACAGGCTACAATGAGCAGTTCTTC. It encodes CASRDTGYNEQFF.

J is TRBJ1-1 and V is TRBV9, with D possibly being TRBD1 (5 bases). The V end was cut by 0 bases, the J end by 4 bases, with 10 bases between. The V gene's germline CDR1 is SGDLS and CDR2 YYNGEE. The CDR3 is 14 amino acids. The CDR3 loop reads CASSVAGDGTEAFF. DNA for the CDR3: TGTGCCAGCAGCGTAGCGGGGGATGGCACTGAAGCTTTCTTT.

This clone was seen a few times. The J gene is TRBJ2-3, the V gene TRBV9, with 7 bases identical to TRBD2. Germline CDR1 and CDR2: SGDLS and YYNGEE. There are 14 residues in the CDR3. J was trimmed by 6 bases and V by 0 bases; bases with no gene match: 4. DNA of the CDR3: TGTGCCAGCAGCGTAGGAGGGAGGGAGGATACGCAGTATTTT. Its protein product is CASSVGGREDTQYF.

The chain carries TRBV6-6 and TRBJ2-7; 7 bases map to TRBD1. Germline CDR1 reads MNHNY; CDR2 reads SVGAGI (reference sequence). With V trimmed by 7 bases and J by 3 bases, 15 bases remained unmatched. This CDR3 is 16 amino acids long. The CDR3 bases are TGTGCCAGCACTACCGGGGCGAGACAGGGAATCTACGAGCAGTACTTC. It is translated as CASTTGARQGIYEQYF.

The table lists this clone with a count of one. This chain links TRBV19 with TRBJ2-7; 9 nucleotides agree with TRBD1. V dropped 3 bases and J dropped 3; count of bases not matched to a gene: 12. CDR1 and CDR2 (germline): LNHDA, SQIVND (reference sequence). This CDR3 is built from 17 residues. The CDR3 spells CASSIYKTGTGSYEQYF. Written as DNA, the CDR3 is TGTGCCAGTAGTATCTACAAGACTGGGACAGGGAGCTACGAGCAGTACTTC. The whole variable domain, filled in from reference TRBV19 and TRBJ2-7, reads DGGITQSPKYLFRKEGQNVTLSCEQNLNHDAMYWYRQDPGQGLRLIYYSQIVNDFQKGDIAEGYSVSREKKESFPLTVTSAQKNPTAFYLCASSIYKTGTGSYEQYFGPGTRLTVT.

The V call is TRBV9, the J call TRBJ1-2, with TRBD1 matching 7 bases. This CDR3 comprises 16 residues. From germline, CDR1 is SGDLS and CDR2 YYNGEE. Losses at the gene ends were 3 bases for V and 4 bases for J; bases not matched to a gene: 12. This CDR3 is CASSGRTGSPLYGYTF. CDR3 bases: TGTGCCAGCAGCGGCCGGACAGGTTCTCCCCTCTATGGCTACACCTTC.

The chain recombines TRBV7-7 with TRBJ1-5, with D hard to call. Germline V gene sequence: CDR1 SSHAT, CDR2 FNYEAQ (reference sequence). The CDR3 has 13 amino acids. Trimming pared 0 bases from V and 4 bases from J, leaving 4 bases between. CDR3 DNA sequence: TGTGCCAGCAGCTTAGCTGAAAATCAGCCCCAGCATTTT. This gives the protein CASSLAENQPQHF.

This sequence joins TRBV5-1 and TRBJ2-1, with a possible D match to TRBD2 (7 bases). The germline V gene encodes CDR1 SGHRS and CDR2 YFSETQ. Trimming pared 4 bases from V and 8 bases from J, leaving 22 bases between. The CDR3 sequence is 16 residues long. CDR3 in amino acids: CASSHAGTGGSHEQFF. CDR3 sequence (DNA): TGCGCCAGCAGCCACGCGGGGACGGGGGGCTCCCATGAGCAGTTCTTC. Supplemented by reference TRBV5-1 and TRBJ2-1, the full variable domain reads KAGVTQTPRYLIKTRGQQVTLSCSPISGHRSVSWYQQTPGQGLQFLFEYFSETQRNKGNFPGRFSGRQFSNSRSEMNVSTLELGDSALYLCASSHAGTGGSHEQFFGPGTRLTVL.

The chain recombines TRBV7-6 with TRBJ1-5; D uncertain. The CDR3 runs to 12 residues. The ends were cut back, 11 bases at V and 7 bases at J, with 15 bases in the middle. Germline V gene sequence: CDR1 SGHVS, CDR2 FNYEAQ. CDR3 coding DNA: TGTGCCGTCGGAAGGGTCGGGCAGCCCCAGCATTTT. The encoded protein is CAVGRVGQPQHF.

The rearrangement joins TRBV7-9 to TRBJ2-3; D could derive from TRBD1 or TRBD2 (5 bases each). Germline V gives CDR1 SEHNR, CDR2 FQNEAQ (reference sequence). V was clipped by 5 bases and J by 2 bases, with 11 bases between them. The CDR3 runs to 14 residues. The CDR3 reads CASSAGTFTDTQYF. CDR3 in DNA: TGTGCCAGCAGCGCAGGGACCTTCACAGATACGCAGTATTTT. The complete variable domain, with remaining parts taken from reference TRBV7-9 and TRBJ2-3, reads DTGVSQNPRHKITKRGQNVTFRCDPISEHNRLYWYRQTLGQGPEFLTYFQNEAQLEKSRLLSDRFSAERPKGSFSTLEIQRTEQGDSAMYLCASSAGTFTDTQYFGPGTRLTVL.

The CDR3 sequence is CASSRTGNNYGYTF. In nucleotides, the CDR3 is TGTGCCAGTAGCCGGACAGGGAATAACTATGGCTACACCTTC. The chain carries TRBV19 and TRBJ1-2; 8 bases agree with TRBD1. The CDR3 is 14 amino acids. Germline V CDR1 and CDR2: LNHDA, SQIVND (reference sequence). V lost 6 bases, J lost 1 base, and 4 bases stayed unmatched.

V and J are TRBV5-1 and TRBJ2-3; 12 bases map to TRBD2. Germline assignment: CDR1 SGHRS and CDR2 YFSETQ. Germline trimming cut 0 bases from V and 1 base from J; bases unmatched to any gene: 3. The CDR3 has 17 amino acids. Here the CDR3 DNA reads TGCGCCAGCAGCTTGGTACTAGCGGGAGGACGCACAGATACGCAGTATTTT. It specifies CASSLVLAGGRTDTQYF.

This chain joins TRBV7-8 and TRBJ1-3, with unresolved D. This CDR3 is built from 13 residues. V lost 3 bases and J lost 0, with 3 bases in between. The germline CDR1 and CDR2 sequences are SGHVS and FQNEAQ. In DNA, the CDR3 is TGTGCCAGCAGCTTGGACTCTGGAAACACCATATATTTT. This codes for CASSLDSGNTIYF.

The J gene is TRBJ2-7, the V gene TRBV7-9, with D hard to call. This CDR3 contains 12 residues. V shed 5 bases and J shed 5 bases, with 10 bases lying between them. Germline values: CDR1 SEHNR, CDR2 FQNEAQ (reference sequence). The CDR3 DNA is TGTGCCAGCAGCCCGAACATCAACGAGCAGTACTTC. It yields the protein CASSPNINEQYF.

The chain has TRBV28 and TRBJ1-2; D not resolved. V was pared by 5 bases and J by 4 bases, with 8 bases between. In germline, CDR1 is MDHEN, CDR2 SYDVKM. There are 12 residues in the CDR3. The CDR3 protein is CASSKDTYGYTF. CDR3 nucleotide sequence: TGTGCCAGCAGTAAAGACACCTATGGCTACACCTTC.

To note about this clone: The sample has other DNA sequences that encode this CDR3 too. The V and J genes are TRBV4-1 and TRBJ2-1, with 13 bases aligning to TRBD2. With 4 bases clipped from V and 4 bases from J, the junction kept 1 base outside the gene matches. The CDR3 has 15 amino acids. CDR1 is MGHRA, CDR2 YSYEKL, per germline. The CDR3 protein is CASSPLAGGYNEQFF. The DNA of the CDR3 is TGCGCCAGCAGCCCACTAGCGGGAGGGTACAATGAGCAGTTCTTC.

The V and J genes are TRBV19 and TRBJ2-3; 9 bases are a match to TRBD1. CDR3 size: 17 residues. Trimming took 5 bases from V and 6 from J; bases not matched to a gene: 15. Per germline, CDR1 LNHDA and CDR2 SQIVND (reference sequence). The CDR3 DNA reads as TGTGCCAGTAGTGGGACAGGGTCGTCGGGATATCAGGATACGCAGTATTTT. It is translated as CASSGTGSSGYQDTQYF. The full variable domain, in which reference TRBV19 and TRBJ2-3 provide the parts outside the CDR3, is DGGITQSPKYLFRKEGQNVTLSCEQNLNHDAMYWYRQDPGQGLRLIYYSQIVNDFQKGDIAEGYSVSREKKESFPLTVTSAQKNPTAFYLCASSGTGSSGYQDTQYFGPGTRLTVL.

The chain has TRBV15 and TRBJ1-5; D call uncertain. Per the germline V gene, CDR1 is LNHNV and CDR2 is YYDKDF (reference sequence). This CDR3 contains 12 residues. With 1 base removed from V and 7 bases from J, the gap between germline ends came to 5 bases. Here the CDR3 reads CATSRGLQPQHF. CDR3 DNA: TGTGCCACCAGCAGAGGCCTCCAGCCCCAGCATTTT.

CDR3 DNA sequence: TGTGCCAGCAGTTTATCGGGCGGGAGGGCCCGGCAGTACTTC. This gives the protein CASSLSGGRARQYF. The chain employs TRBV27 and TRBJ2-7; 9 bases line up with TRBD2. The CDR3 totals 14 residues. CDR1 and CDR2 (germline): MNHEY, SMNVEV (reference sequence). J gave up 9 bases and V 0 bases, and 6 bases lay outside the gene matches.

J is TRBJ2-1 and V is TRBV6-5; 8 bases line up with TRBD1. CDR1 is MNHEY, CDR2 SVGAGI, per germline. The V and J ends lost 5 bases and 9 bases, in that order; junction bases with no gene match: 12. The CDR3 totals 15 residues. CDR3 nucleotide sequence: TGTGCCAGCAGTCCCGGACAGGGCGCCTATGGTGAGCAGTTCTTC. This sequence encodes CASSPGQGAYGEQFF.

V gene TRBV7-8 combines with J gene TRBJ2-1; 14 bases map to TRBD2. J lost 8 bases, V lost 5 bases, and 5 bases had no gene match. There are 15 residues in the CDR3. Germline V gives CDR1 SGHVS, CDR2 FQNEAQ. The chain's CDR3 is CASSAGTSGSHEQFF. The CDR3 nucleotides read TGTGCCAGCAGCGCAGGGACTAGCGGGAGCCATGAGCAGTTCTTC. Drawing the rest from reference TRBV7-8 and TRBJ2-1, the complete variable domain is GAGVSQSPRYKVAKRGQDVALRCDPISGHVSLFWYQQALGQGPEFLTYFQNEAQLDKSGLPSDRFFAERPEGSVSTLKIQRTQQEDSAVYLCASSAGTSGSHEQFFGPGTRLTVL.

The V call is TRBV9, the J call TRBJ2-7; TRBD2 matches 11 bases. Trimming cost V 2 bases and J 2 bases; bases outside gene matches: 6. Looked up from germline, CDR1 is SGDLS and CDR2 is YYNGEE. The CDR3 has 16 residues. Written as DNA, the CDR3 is TGTGCCAGCAGCGTCACTCTGACTAGCGGGGCCTACGAGCAGTACTTC. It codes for CASSVTLTSGAYEQYF.

The CDR3 sequence is CASSLLLGSQETQYF. For the CDR3, the DNA is TGTGCCAGCAGCTTACTCCTCGGCAGCCAAGAGACCCAGTACTTC. This chain joins TRBV11-2 and TRBJ2-5; D remains unclear. The germline V and J ends were trimmed by 2 bases and 1 base, with 11 bases remaining between them. This CDR3 has 15 residues. CDR1 and CDR2 from the germline V gene are SGHAT and FQNNGV.

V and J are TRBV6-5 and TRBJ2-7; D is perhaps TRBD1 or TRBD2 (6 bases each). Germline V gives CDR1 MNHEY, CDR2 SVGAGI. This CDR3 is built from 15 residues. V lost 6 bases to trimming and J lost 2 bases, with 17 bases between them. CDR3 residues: CASRKRGDGPYEQYF. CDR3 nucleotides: TGTGCCAGCAGAAAGAGGGGGGACGGCCCCTACGAGCAGTACTTC.

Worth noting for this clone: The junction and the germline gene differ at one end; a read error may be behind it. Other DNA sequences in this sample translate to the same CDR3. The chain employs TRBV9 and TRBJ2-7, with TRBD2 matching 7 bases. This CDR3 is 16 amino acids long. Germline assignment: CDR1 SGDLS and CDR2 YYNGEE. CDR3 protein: CASSVATGLNFEEQYF. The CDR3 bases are TGTGCCAGCAGCGTAGCTACGGGACTAAATTTTGAGGAGCAATACTTC.

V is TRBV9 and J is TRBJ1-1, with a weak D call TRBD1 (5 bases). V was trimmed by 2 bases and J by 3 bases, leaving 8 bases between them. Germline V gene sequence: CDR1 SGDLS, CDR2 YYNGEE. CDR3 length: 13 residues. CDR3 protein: CASSVRVHTEAFF. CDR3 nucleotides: TGTGCCAGCAGCGTCAGGGTTCACACTGAAGCTTTCTTT.

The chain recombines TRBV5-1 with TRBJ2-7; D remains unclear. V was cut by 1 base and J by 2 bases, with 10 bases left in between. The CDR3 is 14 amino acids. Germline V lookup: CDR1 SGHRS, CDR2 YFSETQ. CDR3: CASSLTQVPYEQYF. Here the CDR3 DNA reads TGCGCCAGCAGCTTGACCCAAGTGCCCTACGAGCAGTACTTC.

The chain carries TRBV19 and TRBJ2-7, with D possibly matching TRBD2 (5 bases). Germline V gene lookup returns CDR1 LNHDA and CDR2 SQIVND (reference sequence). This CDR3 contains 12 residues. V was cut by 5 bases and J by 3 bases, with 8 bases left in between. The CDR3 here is CASSPAGYEQYF. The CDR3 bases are TGTGCCAGTAGTCCCGCGGGCTACGAGCAGTACTTC.